The 27 T cell receptor beta chains below come from one sample, sequenced in a study of OX40 agonist ivuxolimab in advanced cancers. TCRdb's table, derived via immunoSEQ multiplex PCR, lists solely in-frame clones and lacks some. The table has some 70,000 clones, less than 95% seen once. The sample was CD4+ or CD8+ T cells sorted from blood, taken in a trial of the OX40 agonist ivuxolimab. The receptors originated from an adult with an advanced solid tumor such as melanoma, head and neck, liver or kidney cancer.

The chain is built from TRBV29-1 and TRBJ2-3; 7 bases agree with TRBD1. The trim removed 6 bases at V and 3 bases at J, leaving 9 bases unmatched. The CDR3 sequence is 14 residues long. Looked up from germline, CDR1 is SQVTM and CDR2 is ANQGSEA. The CDR3 protein is CSVGGGQATDTQYF. CDR3 in DNA: TGCAGCGTAGGAGGAGGACAGGCAACAGATACGCAGTATTTT.

This chain joins TRBV11-2 and TRBJ1-5, with D possibly being TRBD1 (5 bases). This CDR3 is 17 amino acids long. Germline CDR1 SGHAT, CDR2 FQNNGV. V was shortened by 5 bases and J by 5 bases, with 22 bases between the two germline ends. The CDR3: CASSEAPGSGAHQPQHF. CDR3 sequence (DNA): TGTGCCAGCAGCGAAGCGCCGGGTTCCGGGGCCCATCAGCCCCAGCATTTT.

The V gene is TRBV19, the J gene TRBJ2-2; 10 bases are shared with TRBD1. This CDR3 is built from 16 residues. Looked up from germline, CDR1 is LNHDA and CDR2 is SQIVND (reference sequence). V dropped 7 bases and J dropped 3; count of bases not matched to a gene: 8. The CDR3 DNA reads as TGTGCCAGTAAGAAGATGACAGGGGGCGACACCGGGGAGCTGTTTTTT. Translating gives CASKKMTGGDTGELFF.

This chain connects TRBV5-1 to TRBJ1-1, with a tentative D call TRBD1 (5 bases). The V end lost 1 base, the J end lost 0 bases, and 16 bases lay between the germline ends. CDR3 length: 17 amino acids. The germline CDR1 and CDR2 sequences are SGHRS and YFSETQ. CDR3 protein: CASSLNPTGIMNTEAFF. The CDR3 nucleotides are TGCGCCAGCAGCTTGAATCCTACAGGAATCATGAACACTGAAGCTTTCTTT.

The V gene is TRBV2, the J gene TRBJ1-4; D is undetermined. V was shortened by 6 bases and J by 8 bases, with 19 bases between the two germline ends. Germline CDR1 reads SNHLY; CDR2 reads FYNNEI. The CDR3 is made up of 15 amino acids. The CDR3 is CASRTRAVLGEKLFF. The CDR3 DNA reads as TGTGCCAGCAGGACTAGGGCTGTGCTTGGGGAAAAACTGTTTTTT.

The chain combines TRBV10-3 with TRBJ1-5, with a possible D match to TRBD1 (5 bases). There are 16 residues in the CDR3. From germline, CDR1 is ENHRY and CDR2 SYGVKD. Trimming pared 0 bases from V and 5 bases from J, leaving 14 bases between. The DNA of the CDR3 is TGTGCCATCAGTGAGTCGGCAGGGAGGGGCCATCAGCCCCAGCATTTT. Translated, it gives CAISESAGRGHQPQHF.

In its sample, this clone was seen a few times. V and J are TRBV30 and TRBJ1-1, with TRBD1 identical over 11 bases. Germline V lookup: CDR1 GTSNPN, CDR2 SVGIG (reference sequence). The CDR3 is 13 amino acids. Losses at the gene ends were 6 bases for V and 3 bases for J; bases not matched to a gene: 3. CDR3 nucleotide sequence: TGTGCCTGCCGGGGACAGGGGGACACTGAAGCTTTCTTT. This sequence encodes CACRGQGDTEAFF.

This clone was seen once. The V gene is TRBV15, the J gene TRBJ2-7; 8 nucleotides line up with TRBD1. The CDR3 totals 16 residues. Trimming removed 3 bases from V and 4 bases from J; junction bases left unmatched: 11. CDR1 and CDR2 from the germline V gene are LNHNV and YYDKDF (reference sequence). The CDR3 nucleotides are TGTGCCACCAGCAGTGTGACAGGGGATGCGTCTTACGAGCAGTACTTC. Translated: CATSSVTGDASYEQYF.

The chain uses TRBV10-2 and TRBJ1-2; maybe TRBD1 (6 bases). Trimming stripped 4 bases from V and 2 bases from J, with 11 bases between. The CDR3 runs to 14 residues. Germline assignment: CDR1 WSHSY and CDR2 SAAADI. The CDR3 protein is CASSGQGSNYGYTF. The CDR3 bases are TGCGCCAGCAGTGGGCAGGGGTCAAACTATGGCTACACCTTC.

The rearrangement links TRBV6-5 to TRBJ2-7, with D perhaps TRBD1 (6 bases). The CDR3 totals 13 residues. Germline CDR1 reads MNHEY; CDR2 reads SVGAGI. The V end was cut by 9 bases, the J end by 2 bases, with 14 bases between. For the CDR3, the DNA is TGTGCCAGTCACAGGGATACGACCTACGAGCAGTACTTC. This sequence encodes CASHRDTTYEQYF.

This clone was counted a single time. CDR3 sequence reads: CAWRAQWGGLGYTF. The CDR3 DNA sequence: TGTGCCTGGAGAGCACAATGGGGCGGGCTAGGCTACACCTTC. This chain links TRBV30 with TRBJ1-2, with D possibly matching TRBD1 (5 bases). V gave up 3 bases and J gave up 8 bases, with 19 bases separating them. Germline CDR1 and CDR2: GTSNPN and SVGIG (reference sequence). The CDR3 is 14 residues long.

Only one count was recorded for this clone. This chain uses TRBV7-2 with TRBJ2-7; D is perhaps TRBD1 (5 bases). Trimming took off 5 bases at V and 1 base at J, with 15 bases between the two ends. The germline V gene encodes CDR1 SGHTA and CDR2 FQGNSA. This CDR3 comprises 15 residues. CDR3 bases: TGTGCCAGCAGCACCTCGACAGCCACTTCCTACGAGCAGTACTTC. This codes for CASSTSTATSYEQYF.

The chain is built from TRBV6-5 and TRBJ1-1; D perhaps matches TRBD1 (6 bases). V dropped 5 bases and J dropped 5 bases, with 15 bases sitting between them. The CDR3 is 14 amino acids. From germline, CDR1 is MNHEY and CDR2 SVGAGI. CDR3 coding DNA: TGTGCCAGCAGTCTAGTGACAGGTCAAACTGAAGCTTTCTTT. Encoded protein: CASSLVTGQTEAFF.

This clone was picked up one time. The V and J genes are TRBV5-1 and TRBJ1-2, with TRBD1 identical over 9 bases. V lost 4 bases to trimming and J lost 8 bases; unmatched junction nucleotides: 9. CDR3 length equals 14 residues. The V gene's germline CDR1 is SGHRS and CDR2 YFSETQ. CDR3 bases: TGCGCCAGCAGCCTACAGGGACAGGGAGACGGCTACACCTTC. Translating it yields CASSLQGQGDGYTF. Complete variable domain (other parts from reference TRBV5-1 and TRBJ1-2): KAGVTQTPRYLIKTRGQQVTLSCSPISGHRSVSWYQQTPGQGLQFLFEYFSETQRNKGNFPGRFSGRQFSNSRSEMNVSTLELGDSALYLCASSLQGQGDGYTFGSGTRLTVV.

The rearrangement uses TRBV18 and TRBJ2-3, with 8 nucleotides matching TRBD1. After removal of 4 bases from V and 3 bases from J, the junction contained 0 bases not matched to a gene. The CDR3 has 13 residues. From germline, CDR1 is KGHSH and CDR2 LQKENI. The CDR3 protein is CASSRDRTDTQYF. The CDR3 DNA reads TGTGCCAGCTCACGGGACAGGACAGATACGCAGTATTTT.

The chain has TRBV5-1 and TRBJ2-3; 7 bases are a match to TRBD1. CDR3 length equals 14 residues. Germline V CDR1 and CDR2: SGHRS, YFSETQ. Unmatched junction bases numbered 3, after V lost 5 bases and J lost 0 bases. The CDR3 DNA is TGCGCCAGCAGGACAGGGCCAAGCACAGATACGCAGTATTTT. Protein product: CASRTGPSTDTQYF.

The chain joins TRBV30 to TRBJ1-2, with a possible D match to TRBD1 (6 bases). Trimming shortened V by 5 bases and J by 8 bases, and 12 bases separated the two germline ends. There are 11 residues in the CDR3. The germline V gene has CDR1 GTSNPN and CDR2 SVGIG (reference sequence). The CDR3 DNA sequence: TGTGCCTGGCAGGGGTCCACGGGCTACACCTTC. Translation: CAWQGSTGYTF.

This clone showed up just once. The V and J genes are TRBV9 and TRBJ2-3; possible D gene TRBD2, 5 bases. This CDR3 spans 18 amino acids. Germline V gene lookup returns CDR1 SGDLS and CDR2 YYNGEE. V was pared by 4 bases and J by 1 base, with 22 bases between. Here the CDR3 DNA reads TGTGCCAGCAGCAGTAGAGAACGTTTGGGGAGCGGCACAGATACGCAGTATTTT. This translates into CASSSRERLGSGTDTQYF.

The V call is TRBV6-1, the J call TRBJ2-5; 9 nucleotides line up with TRBD2. Trimming removed 6 bases from V and 3 bases from J; junction bases left unmatched: 5. CDR3 length: 14 residues. Germline lookup yields CDR1 MNHNS and CDR2 SASEGT. CDR3 amino acids: CASRTLAGEETQYF. For the CDR3, the DNA is TGTGCCAGCAGGACCTTAGCGGGGGAAGAGACCCAGTACTTC.

V gene TRBV7-3 combines with J gene TRBJ2-5; TRBD2 matches at 10 bases. Germline lookup yields CDR1 SGHTA and CDR2 FQGTGA. After removal of 5 bases from V and 5 bases from J, the junction contained 11 bases not matched to a gene. The CDR3 sequence is 16 residues long. The CDR3 protein is CASSPRGSGGSETQYF. DNA of the CDR3: TGTGCCAGCAGCCCCCGAGGTAGCGGGGGGTCTGAGACCCAGTACTTC.

The J gene is TRBJ1-1, the V gene TRBV19; 9 positions agree with TRBD1. CDR1 is LNHDA, CDR2 SQIVND, per germline (reference sequence). The CDR3 length is 18 residues. V lost 6 bases and J lost 6; bases outside the gene matches: 20. CDR3 loop: CASSSQGAGYDSEAEAFF. In DNA, the CDR3 is TGTGCCAGTAGCTCACAGGGGGCTGGGTATGATTCGGAGGCTGAAGCTTTCTTT.

This clone was seen only a few times. V and J are TRBV6-1 and TRBJ1-6, with 9 bases that match TRBD1. V lost 3 bases to trimming and J lost 7 bases; unmatched junction nucleotides: 7. Looked up from germline, CDR1 is MNHNS and CDR2 is SASEGT. The CDR3 is 16 residues long. CDR3 in DNA: TGTGCCAGCAGTGAGGGGACAGGGAGGAGCAATTCACCCCTCCACTTT. This sequence encodes CASSEGTGRSNSPLHF.

CDR3 bases: TGCGCCAGCAGCTTATATGGCAGGGCGGAAAACACCATATATTTT. Translation gives CASSLYGRAENTIYF. The V gene is TRBV5-1, the J gene TRBJ1-3; TRBD1 might be the D (5 bases). Per germline, CDR1 SGHRS and CDR2 YFSETQ. The V and J ends lost 2 bases and 6 bases respectively, with 15 bases between them. This CDR3 is built from 15 residues.

This clone appeared once. Written as DNA, the CDR3 is TGTGCCAGCAGCCGTGGGGCTTCCCAGGTAGATACGCAGTATTTT. Translated, it gives CASSRGASQVDTQYF. The rearrangement links TRBV14 to TRBJ2-3, with D possibly matching TRBD1 (5 bases). Germline-derived CDR1 and CDR2 are SGHDN and FVKESK. Trimming took off 4 bases at V and 5 bases at J, with 16 bases between the two ends. The CDR3 is made up of 15 amino acids.

The genes are TRBV18 and TRBJ1-1; 7 bases fit TRBD1. Trimming took 3 bases from V and 6 from J; bases not matched to a gene: 7. The CDR3 loop spans 14 amino acids. The germline CDR1 and CDR2 sequences are KGHSH and LQKENI. This chain's CDR3 is CASSPLDRAPEAFF. CDR3 DNA sequence: TGTGCCAGCTCACCCCTCGACAGGGCCCCTGAAGCTTTCTTT.

The chain uses TRBV25-1 and TRBJ2-5, with D uncertain. The CDR3 is 13 residues long. Trimming pared 1 base from V and 2 bases from J, leaving 5 bases between. Germline CDR1 is MGHDK and CDR2 is SYGVNS. For the CDR3, the DNA is TGTGCCAGCAGTGAATCCGCTCAAGAGACCCAGTACTTC. This gives the protein CASSESAQETQYF.

The chain is built from TRBV18 and TRBJ2-4; the match to TRBD2 covers 11 bases. The V segment lost 5 bases and the J segment 12 bases; nucleotides outside the gene matches: 9. This CDR3 spans 14 amino acids. CDR1 is KGHSH and CDR2 is LQKENI in the germline V gene. The CDR3 here is CASSITSGSRTQYF. The CDR3 coding sequence is TGTGCCAGCTCAATTACTAGCGGGAGTAGGACTCAGTACTTC.